This T cell receptor (beta chain) derives from a study of OX40 agonist ivuxolimab in advanced cancers. Findings and caveats of the study: More expanded clones were found, on average, in CD8+ than in CD4+ T cells.

A remark on this clone: Its cognate antigen is unknown.

Germline V CDR1 and CDR2: SGHAT, FQNNGV. Trimming took 5 bases from V and 2 from J, leaving 19 bases between them. The CDR3 sequence is 17 residues long. TCRdb's copy holds only in-frame clones and misses some; the assay was immunoSEQ multiplex PCR. Of about 110,000 clones listed, 90% were seen once; the top ten hold 0.48%. Here the sequenced sample was CD4+ or CD8+ T cells sorted from blood, taken in a trial of the OX40 agonist ivuxolimab. The source of this sequence is an adult with an advanced solid tumor such as melanoma, head and neck, liver or kidney cancer. The chain has TRBV11-2 and TRBJ1-5; D may be TRBD1 (6 bases). This CDR3 is CASSPGGARGGNQPQHF. The CDR3 DNA reads TGTGCCAGCAGCCCCGGGGGGGCCAGGGGTGGCAATCAGCCCCAGCATTTT.